This T cell receptor (beta chain) is drawn from a study of blood T cells in healthy people across ages (dated by TCRdb to about 2015). In the study overall: Template switching captured roughly one uniquely barcoded TCR beta cDNA molecule per two T cells in model experiments. The study measured age-related changes in TCR beta repertoire diversity using deep sequencing normalized with unique cDNA molecular identifiers. The study analyzed two additional independent replicas of 1 million unique cDNA reads from the same blood draw for two donors, one aged 18 to 30 and one aged 80 or older. To avoid experimental bias, donors of different ages were randomly spread across the sequencing lanes. Donors were grouped into four age groups: young (average roughly 17 years), middle-aged (approximately 41), aged (around 62) and long-lived (less than 85).

Library prep was done by 5' RACE. TCRdb names Illumina HiSeq 2500 as the instrument used. A second PCR of 7 to 11 cycles was run with a J-beta primer mix and a sample-barcoded 5' primer. A unique molecular identifier was introduced onto each TCR beta cDNA molecule by a template-switch 5' adaptor carrying 12 random nucleotides. At least 2.5 million CDR3-containing paired-end reads were obtained from each sample. First-strand cDNA synthesis was performed from all RNA using the Mint cDNA synthesis kit, with priming by a TRBC-specific oligonucleotide. Following uracil-DNA glycosylase treatment, a first 18-cycle PCR with universal primers M1SS and BC2_uni_R was performed on all cDNA. The original pipeline was this. Normalization of each sample was performed by random selection of 1 million high-quality reads, each carrying a distinct molecular identifier. Instead of being binned into consensus sequences, reads that shared molecular identifiers were thrown out. MiTCR, set to a Q25 quality threshold and the strictest error-elimination algorithm, was used for CDR3 identification, clonotype clustering and error correction. A nonparametric unseen species model with Euler transformation was used to estimate lower-bound total TCR beta diversity. TCRdb trimmed the raw reads at Q25, called clones with MiXCR and kept productive beta chains. A single entry per CDR3 protein holds the most common genes and DNA from its merged rows. The V and J calls and clone size are TCRdb's, not the authors'. Across this sample there are 980,000 or so distinct CDR3 sequences, with around 49% seen only once. 13% of the sample comes from the top ten.

Systemically healthy Caucasian individuals from Russia, some 38 in total and aged roughly 6 to 90 years, were included as donors. About 9.8 milliliters of peripheral blood were drawn from each donor into EDTA-treated Vacutainer tubes. PBMCs were isolated by Ficoll-Paque density-gradient centrifugation, with at least 7 million obtained per sample. Total RNA was extracted from PBMCs with Trizol reagent, with at least 6 micrograms obtained per sample. The percentages of naive CD45RAhigh/CD27high T cells were determined by flow cytometry on a PBMC aliquot from every donor. This clonotype has more than one count but fewer than ten. Its specific antigen is unknown. The input lacks base qualities; no much larger clone sits a single base away. On the study overall, not on this receptor specifically: Because the CMV infection status of the donors was unknown, age-related changes in expanded clonotypes may potentially have been confounded. As age increased, observed TCR beta diversity per million T cells dropped in a roughly linear way, and a significant reduction was already evident by age about 40. The long-lived group showed more naive CD4+ T cells, fewer expanded clones and increased TCR diversity than the aged group, suggesting age selection. Estimates of total diversity based on one million sequenced T cells were regarded as lower bounds and as underestimates. The percentage of naive T cells measured by flow cytometry correlated strongly with observed TCR beta diversity. Since profiling was done on bulk unsorted PBMCs, naive and antigen-experienced compartments could not be conclusively compared.

Source material: blood. This TCR came from a man under 40 in good health.

Here is the DNA: TGCGCCAGCAGGATTGCCACGGGGATTAGCTCCTACGAGCAGTACTTC. The encoded protein is CASRIATGISSYEQYF. The rearrangement joined TRBV5-1 to TRBJ2-7; TRBD2 could be the D gene, as 5 bases match. Inclusive of the bounding cysteine and phenylalanine, the CDR3 is 16 residues long. The entry retains the CDR3 DNA only, 48 bases that are in frame from base 1. The germline V gene yields SGHRS for CDR1 and YFSETQ for CDR2. A distance of 18 bases separates the germline ends of V and J, which lose 5 bases and 0 bases respectively.